A single sample gave rise to the 14 T cell receptor beta chains below, sequenced in a study of T cells in Graves' hyperthyroidism and ophthalmopathy. Researchers took RNA transcripts and amplified the TCR beta CDR3 regions from them. The HTBI primer set was used in a first-round RT-PCR of the TCR CDR3. TCRdb re-derived calls from the multiplex PCR reads in MiXCR, one entry per CDR3 protein. The sample comprises around 200,000 distinct CDR3 sequences, about 15% of which are singletons, and about 31% rests with the top ten. The sample was blood. These receptors were collected from a woman aged 50 to 60 with Graves' hyperthyroidism.

This clonotype was picked up many times. This chain links TRBV6-5 with TRBJ1-6; D gene unclear. The CDR3 length is 15 residues. With 2 bases removed from V and 6 bases from J, the gap between germline ends came to 11 bases. CDR1 MNHEY and CDR2 SVGAGI come from the germline V gene. CDR3 DNA sequence: TGTGCCAGCAGTTACACACTGGACGGTAATTCACCCCTCCACTTT. This encodes CASSYTLDGNSPLHF.

This clonotype was recorded at least ten times. This rearrangement joins TRBV3-1 to TRBJ1-1, with D tentatively TRBD1 (6 bases). The CDR3 is 14 amino acids. Germline CDR1 LGHDT, CDR2 YNNKEL (reference sequence). Trimming removed 2 bases at V and 1 base at J, with 8 bases between. CDR3 DNA: TGTGCCAGCAGCCAAAGGGGACAGAACACTGAAGCTTTCTTT. Translating gives CASSQRGQNTEAFF.

This clonotype was detected ten times or more. The gene calls are TRBV20-1 and TRBJ2-5, with TRBD2 matching over 13 bases. Germline assignment: CDR1 DFQATT and CDR2 SNEGSKA (reference sequence). The CDR3 sequence is 18 residues long. Trimming removed 0 bases from V and 2 bases from J; junction bases left unmatched: 9. CDR3 region: CSARDALAGGVGQETQYF. CDR3 DNA: TGCAGTGCTAGAGATGCACTAGCGGGGGGGGTTGGACAAGAGACCCAGTACTTC.

This clonotype was recorded many times. The chain has TRBV2 and TRBJ1-4; 9 bases match TRBD1. V lost 6 bases and J lost 8; bases outside the gene matches: 10. Germline V CDR1 and CDR2: SNHLY, FYNNEI. The CDR3 runs to 15 residues. CDR3 bases: TGTGCCAGCAGGAGCACAGGGGGCGAACGAGAAAAACTGTTTTTT. Protein sequence: CASRSTGGEREKLFF. The full variable domain, in which reference TRBV2 and TRBJ1-4 provide the parts outside the CDR3, is EPEVTQTPSHQVTQMGQEVILRCVPISNHLYFYWYRQILGQKVEFLVSFYNNEISEKSEIFDDQFSVERPDGSNFTLKIRSTKLEDSAMYFCASRSTGGEREKLFFGSGTQLSVL.

At least ten counts were recorded for this clonotype. The chain's CDR3 is CASRSTGLNYGYTF. Written as DNA, the CDR3 is TGTGCCAGCAGGTCGACAGGGCTTAACTATGGCTACACCTTC. The J gene is TRBJ1-2, the V gene TRBV25-1; the match to TRBD1 covers 7 bases. The V and J ends lost 6 bases and 1 base, in that order; junction bases with no gene match: 5. The CDR3 is made up of 14 amino acids. Germline V CDR1 and CDR2: MGHDK, SYGVNS.

This chain joins TRBV5-1 and TRBJ2-1; no clear D gene. Germline CDR1 and CDR2: SGHRS and YFSETQ. V lost 1 base to trimming and J lost 3 bases, with 14 bases between them. The CDR3 consists of 16 residues. DNA for the CDR3: TGCGCCAGCAGCTTGAAGGGCCCGTTTAACTACAATGAGCAGTTCTTC. Amino acids: CASSLKGPFNYNEQFF.

Many counts were recorded for this clonotype. The chain combines TRBV9 with TRBJ1-3; D might be TRBD1 (6 bases). CDR3 size: 17 residues. Germline V gives CDR1 SGDLS, CDR2 YYNGEE. Deletions cut 0 bases from V and 0 bases from J, with 13 bases between. This CDR3 is CASSVEGGVPSGNTIYF. Here the CDR3 DNA reads TGTGCCAGCAGCGTAGAAGGGGGTGTCCCCTCTGGAAACACCATATATTTT. Full variable domain (outside the CDR3, taken from reference TRBV9 and TRBJ1-3): DSGVTQTPKHLITATGQRVTLRCSPRSGDLSVYWYQQSLDQGLQFLIQYYNGEERAKGNILERFSAQQFPDLHSELNLSSLELGDSALYFCASSVEGGVPSGNTIYFGEGSWLTVV.

This chain uses TRBV12-3 or TRBV12-4 with TRBJ2-3; 9 bases map to TRBD2. The CDR3 has 16 amino acids. Trimming took 6 bases from V and 2 from J; bases not matched to a gene: 9. CDR3 coding DNA: TGTGCCAGCAGCCCAACAGCGGGGGGTCACACAGATACGCAGTATTTT. It yields the protein CASSPTAGGHTDTQYF.

This clonotype was counted at least ten times. The chain uses TRBV9 and TRBJ1-4; TRBD1 is a possible D gene (5 bases). Germline CDR1 reads SGDLS; CDR2 reads YYNGEE. V lost 0 bases and J lost 5, with 8 bases in between. The length of the CDR3 is 14 residues. Here the CDR3 reads CASSVGGRNEKLFF. The CDR3 nucleotides are TGTGCCAGCAGCGTAGGGGGCCGGAATGAAAAACTGTTTTTT. The full variable domain, its missing parts supplied by reference TRBV9 and TRBJ1-4, is DSGVTQTPKHLITATGQRVTLRCSPRSGDLSVYWYQQSLDQGLQFLIQYYNGEERAKGNILERFSAQQFPDLHSELNLSSLELGDSALYFCASSVGGRNEKLFFGSGTQLSVL.

The count of this clonotype is one. One end of the junction is discordant with germline, which a read error may explain. This rearrangement joins TRBV6-5 to TRBJ1-6; D not certain. The CDR3 is made up of 13 amino acids. CDR1 and CDR2 (germline): MNHEY, SVGAGI. This chain's CDR3 is CASRYTSISRLHF. The CDR3 coding sequence is TGTGCCAGCAGGTACACCTCGATTTCACGCCTCCACTTT.

This clonotype has a count of ten or more. The chain employs TRBV20-1 and TRBJ2-5, with TRBD1 matching 7 bases. Trimming at V came to 2 bases and at J to 6 bases, leaving 9 bases not matched to a gene. Germline lookup yields CDR1 DFQATT and CDR2 SNEGSKA (reference sequence). The CDR3 runs 14 residues. The CDR3 reads CSARPGTARKTQYF. The CDR3 coding sequence is TGCAGTGCTAGACCCGGGACAGCTAGGAAGACCCAGTACTTC.

This clonotype was seen many times. The genes are TRBV11-2 and TRBJ1-2; D ambiguous. Trimming stripped 5 bases from V and 8 bases from J, with 18 bases between. The germline gives CDR1 SGHAT, CDR2 FQNNGV. CDR3 length: 14 amino acids. CDR3 protein: CASSPGYSRRGYTF. The CDR3 region has the DNA TGTGCCAGCAGCCCGGGATACAGTAGGCGAGGCTACACCTTC.

This clonotype has at least ten counts. The chain joins TRBV10-2 to TRBJ1-1; no clear D. The CDR3 runs to 13 residues. The V gene's germline CDR1 is WSHSY and CDR2 SAAADI. V was pared by 0 bases and J by 7 bases, with 9 bases between. The CDR3 DNA sequence: TGCGCCAGCAGTGAGTCGAAGCAAAATGAAGCTTTCTTT. It translates to CASSESKQNEAFF.

This clonotype was detected many times. The chain carries TRBV20-1 and TRBJ1-5; TRBD1 aligns across 7 bases. The CDR3 covers 16 residues. Germline values: CDR1 DFQATT, CDR2 SNEGSKA (reference sequence). The V and J ends lost 5 bases and 1 base, in that order; junction bases with no gene match: 11. The CDR3 region is CSAALTGYGSNQPQHF. The CDR3 DNA sequence: TGCAGTGCTGCCCTGACAGGGTACGGGAGCAATCAGCCCCAGCATTTT.